The 13 T cell receptor beta chains below were found in one sample sequenced in a study of CD8+ T cells in alopecia areata. Sequencing used cDNA as its template, made by extracting RNA and reverse transcribing it. TCRdb's table, derived via immunoSEQ multiplex PCR, lists solely in-frame clones and lacks some. The sample has about 120,000 clones, 55% to 70% seen once. Source material: CD4+ T cells sorted from blood. The receptors shown here come from a human donor in good health.

J is TRBJ2-2 and V is TRBV2; D unclear. V lost 6 bases and J 6 bases, leaving 14 bases between the germline ends. The CDR3 runs to 14 residues. Germline V CDR1 and CDR2: SNHLY, FYNNEI. CDR3 sequence (DNA): TGTGCCAGCAGCATATTGCAGAAAGCCGGGGAGCTGTTTTTT. Translation gives CASSILQKAGELFF. Full variable domain (rest looked up from reference TRBV2 and TRBJ2-2): EPEVTQTPSHQVTQMGQEVILRCVPISNHLYFYWYRQILGQKVEFLVSFYNNEISEKSEIFDDQFSVERPDGSNFTLKIRSTKLEDSAMYFCASSILQKAGELFFGEGSRLTVL.

The chain couples TRBV6-5 to TRBJ1-6; D is unclear. Trimming took off 6 bases at V and 9 bases at J, with 15 bases between the two ends. Germline V lookup: CDR1 MNHEY, CDR2 SVGAGI. The CDR3 is 14 amino acids. In DNA form, the CDR3 reads TGTGCCAGCAGCCTCGGCGGGGTGGGTTCACCCCTCCACTTT. Translating gives CASSLGGVGSPLHF.

The chain is built from TRBV2 and TRBJ2-3; no firm D call. CDR3 length: 16 residues. V was trimmed by 2 bases and J by 1 base, leaving 13 bases between them. Germline V lookup: CDR1 SNHLY, CDR2 FYNNEI. CDR3 nucleotides: TGTGCCAGCAGTGAATGGTCTCACTCGGGCACAGATACGCAGTATTTT. Translation: CASSEWSHSGTDTQYF.

This clone was picked up a small number of times. The chain links TRBV30 to TRBJ1-1; D is perhaps TRBD1 (6 bases). This CDR3 is 14 amino acids long. CDR1 and CDR2 (germline): GTSNPN, SVGIG (reference sequence). V shed 3 bases and J shed 7 bases, with 18 bases lying between them. The CDR3 is CAWSAFTGSGEAFF. DNA for the CDR3: TGTGCCTGGAGCGCTTTTACAGGGTCTGGTGAAGCTTTCTTT.

The count of this clone is one. The chain carries TRBV19 and TRBJ1-2; a weak D match, TRBD1 (5 bases). This CDR3 comprises 14 residues. V was pared by 10 bases and J by 2 bases, with 17 bases between. Germline CDR1 LNHDA, CDR2 SQIVND (reference sequence). DNA of the CDR3: TGTGCCACCAGAGGGGCGGGATACAACTATGGCTACACCTTC. Amino acid sequence: CATRGAGYNYGYTF.

The chain uses TRBV7-3 and TRBJ2-5, with D unresolved. V was pared by 5 bases and J by 1 base, with 8 bases between. Germline CDR1 is SGHTA and CDR2 is FQGTGA. The CDR3 loop spans 13 amino acids. The CDR3 spells CASSQVPQETQYF. The CDR3 DNA reads as TGTGCCAGCAGCCAGGTACCCCAAGAGACCCAGTACTTC.

CDR3 in DNA: TGTGCCAGCAGGGAGGGAACTCTCAACACCGGGGAGCTGTTTTTT. Its translation: CASREGTLNTGELFF. The gene calls are TRBV2 and TRBJ2-2; D possibly corresponds to TRBD2 (6 bases). Germline CDR1 SNHLY, CDR2 FYNNEI. Trimming left V 6 bases short and J 2 bases short, with 13 bases between. The CDR3 length is 15 residues.

The chain's CDR3 is CASSVTNMNTEAFF. The CDR3 DNA reads TGTGCCAGCAGTGTCACCAACATGAACACTGAAGCTTTCTTT. The rearrangement links TRBV27 to TRBJ1-1, with unresolved D. The ends were cut back, 5 bases at V and 0 bases at J, with 10 bases in the middle. This CDR3 comprises 14 residues. Germline CDR1 is MNHEY and CDR2 is SMNVEV (reference sequence).

The chain has TRBV4-1 and TRBJ1-1; 7 positions agree with TRBD1. This CDR3 has 16 residues. Trimming removed 0 bases from V and 6 bases from J; junction bases left unmatched: 10. Germline CDR1 is MGHRA and CDR2 is YSYEKL. The CDR3 sequence: CASSQESATGVSEAFF. The CDR3 region has the DNA TGCGCCAGCAGCCAAGAATCGGCAACAGGGGTTTCTGAAGCTTTCTTT.

The chain combines TRBV30 with TRBJ1-2, with a weak D call TRBD1 (5 bases). Germline V gene sequence: CDR1 GTSNPN, CDR2 SVGIG (reference sequence). The CDR3 length is 14 residues. Trimming removed 1 base at V and 4 bases at J, with 13 bases between. The CDR3 is CAWSGAGLFYGYTF. Here the CDR3 DNA reads TGTGCCTGGAGTGGGGCAGGGCTCTTCTATGGCTACACCTTC.

The CDR3 region has the DNA TGTGCCAGCAGCTACGGACCGGGACTAGCAGCAGATACGCAGTATTTT. Protein product: CASSYGPGLAADTQYF. The chain combines TRBV7-2 with TRBJ2-3, with 9 bases that match TRBD2. Looked up from germline, CDR1 is SGHTA and CDR2 is FQGNSA. The CDR3 contains 16 residues. V was pared by 4 bases and J by 4 bases, with 9 bases of the junction left unmatched.

This clone has only a few counts. This chain uses TRBV19 with TRBJ2-7; 10 positions agree with TRBD1. The germline CDR1 and CDR2 sequences are LNHDA and SQIVND (reference sequence). After removal of 6 bases from V and 7 bases from J, the junction contained 9 bases not matched to a gene. This CDR3 is 14 amino acids long. In DNA, the CDR3 is TGTGCCAGTAGCCCGACGGGACAGGGGTGGGAGCAGTACTTC. Residues: CASSPTGQGWEQYF.

Notes on this clone: The same CDR3 also results from other DNA sequences found in this sample. The V call is TRBV4-1, the J call TRBJ1-2; D uncertain. V was cut by 4 bases and J by 2 bases, with 8 bases left in between. This CDR3 is 13 amino acids long. The germline V gene has CDR1 MGHRA and CDR2 YSYEKL. CDR3 sequence: CASSRDGNYGYTF. Here the CDR3 DNA reads TGCGCCAGCAGCCGCGACGGGAACTATGGCTACACCTTC.